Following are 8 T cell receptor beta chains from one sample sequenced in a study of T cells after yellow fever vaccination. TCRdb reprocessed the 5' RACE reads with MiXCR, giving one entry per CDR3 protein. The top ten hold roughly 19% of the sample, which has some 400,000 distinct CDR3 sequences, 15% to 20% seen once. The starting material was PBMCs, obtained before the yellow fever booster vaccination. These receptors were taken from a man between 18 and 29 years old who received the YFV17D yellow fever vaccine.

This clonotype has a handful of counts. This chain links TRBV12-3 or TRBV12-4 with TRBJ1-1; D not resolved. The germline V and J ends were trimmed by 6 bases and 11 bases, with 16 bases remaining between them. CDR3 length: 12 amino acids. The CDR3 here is CASRFWTDRAFF. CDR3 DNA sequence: TGTGCCAGCAGATTTTGGACTGACCGGGCTTTCTTT.

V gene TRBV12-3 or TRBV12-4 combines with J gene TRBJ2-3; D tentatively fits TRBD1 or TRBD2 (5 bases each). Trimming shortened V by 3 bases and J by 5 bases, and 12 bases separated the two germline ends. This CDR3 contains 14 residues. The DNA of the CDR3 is TGTGCCAGCAGTTTTCAGGGAGTAAGAGATACGCAGTATTTT. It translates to CASSFQGVRDTQYF.

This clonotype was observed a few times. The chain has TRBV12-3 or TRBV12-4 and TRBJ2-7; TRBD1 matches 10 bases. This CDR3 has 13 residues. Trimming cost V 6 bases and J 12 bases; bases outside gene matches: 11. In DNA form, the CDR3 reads TGTGCCAGCAGCCCCTCCGGGACAGGGGACCTGTACGTC. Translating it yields CASSPSGTGDLYV.

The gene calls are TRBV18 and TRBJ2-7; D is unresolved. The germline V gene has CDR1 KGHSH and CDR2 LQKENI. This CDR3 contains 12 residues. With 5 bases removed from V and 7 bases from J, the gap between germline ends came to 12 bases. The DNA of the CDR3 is TGTGCCAGCTCAGCTGGCTCTTGGGAGCAGTACTTC. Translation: CASSAGSWEQYF.

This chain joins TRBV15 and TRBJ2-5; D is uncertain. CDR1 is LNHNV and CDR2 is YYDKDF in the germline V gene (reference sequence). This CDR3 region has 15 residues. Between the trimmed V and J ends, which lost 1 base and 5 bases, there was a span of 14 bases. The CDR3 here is CATSRVPQGRETQYF. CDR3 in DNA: TGTGCCACCAGCAGAGTACCCCAAGGACGGGAGACCCAGTACTTC.

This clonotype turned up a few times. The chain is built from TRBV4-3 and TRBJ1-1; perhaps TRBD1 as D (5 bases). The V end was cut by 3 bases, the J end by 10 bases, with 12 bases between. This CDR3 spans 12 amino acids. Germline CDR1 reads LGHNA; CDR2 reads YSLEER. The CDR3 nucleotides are TGCGCCAGCAGCCAGGAAGACAGCGGAGCTTTCTTT. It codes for CASSQEDSGAFF.

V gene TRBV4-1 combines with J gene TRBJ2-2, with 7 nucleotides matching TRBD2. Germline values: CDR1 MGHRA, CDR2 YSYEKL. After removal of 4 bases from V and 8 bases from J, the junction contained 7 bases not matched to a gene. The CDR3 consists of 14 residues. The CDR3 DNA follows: TGCGCCAGCAGCCTGCGGGGGATGGTGGGGGAGCTGTTTTTT. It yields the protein CASSLRGMVGELFF.

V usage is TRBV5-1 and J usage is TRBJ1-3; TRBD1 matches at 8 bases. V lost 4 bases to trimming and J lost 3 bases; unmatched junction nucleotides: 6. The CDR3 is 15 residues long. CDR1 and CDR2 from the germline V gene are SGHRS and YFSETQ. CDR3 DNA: TGCGCCAGCAGCAGCGGACAGGGCAGTGGAAACACCATATATTTT. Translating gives CASSSGQGSGNTIYF. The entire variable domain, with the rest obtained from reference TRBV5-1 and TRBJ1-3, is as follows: KAGVTQTPRYLIKTRGQQVTLSCSPISGHRSVSWYQQTPGQGLQFLFEYFSETQRNKGNFPGRFSGRQFSNSRSEMNVSTLELGDSALYLCASSSGQGSGNTIYFGEGSWLTVV.